A selection of T cell receptor beta chains follows, all from one sample in a study of blood T cell repertoires in COVID-19. Using immunoSEQ multiplex PCR, the repertoire was profiled, and TCRdb retains in-frame clones only, with some absent. The repertoire holds over 200,000 clones, with just over 85% as singletons. Sequenced input: PBMCs or T cells enriched from blood (not recorded which). The receptors shown here come from a man aged 18 to 29 who had recovered from COVID-19. Both conserved end residues are part of each CDR3. A D gene is named only where the DNA matches it firmly. The size field is filled for only some rows; it gives once, few, many or a size class.

TRBD1	TRBV27	NA	TRBJ2-6	CASSSPRQGTNVLTF	TGTGCCAGCAGTTCCCCGCGACAGGGGACCAACGTCCTGACTTTC
TRBD2	TRBV6-5	NA	TRBJ2-1	CASSYGLAGVNEQFF	TGTGCCAGCAGTTATGGACTAGCGGGAGTCAATGAGCAGTTCTTC
NA	TRBV5-1	NA	TRBJ1-2	CASSLVGGVGDGYTF	TGCGCCAGCAGCTTGGTAGGGGGTGTCGGTGATGGCTACACCTTC
NA	TRBV19	NA	TRBJ1-6	CASSIGDKWSPLHF	TGTGCCAGTAGTATCGGGGACAAGTGGTCACCCCTCCACTTT
NA	TRBV27	few	TRBJ2-7	CASSPLSYEQYF	TGTGCCAGCAGTCCCCTCTCCTACGAGCAGTACTTC
TRBD2	TRBV20-1	NA	TRBJ2-1	CSASMTSGGAGEQFF	TGCAGTGCTAGTATGACTAGCGGGGGGGCTGGGGAGCAGTTCTTC
TRBD2	TRBV5-1	NA	TRBJ2-1	CASSLGLASDEQFF	TGCGCCAGCAGCTTGGGACTAGCGAGCGATGAGCAGTTCTTC
NA	TRBV15	NA	TRBJ1-5	CATSRDLTDYQPQHF	TGTGCCACCAGCAGAGATCTAACAGATTATCAGCCCCAGCATTTT
NA	TRBV19	NA	TRBJ1-1	CASTSVDNTEAFF	TGTGCCAGTACCTCGGTAGATAATACCGAAGCTTTCTTT
TRBD1	TRBV10-3	few	TRBJ1-1	CAISDGQGNTEAFF	TGTGCCATCAGTGACGGACAGGGGAACACTGAAGCTTTCTTT
TRBD2	TRBV29-1	NA	TRBJ2-7	CSVSGLAGGMYEQYF	TGCAGCGTTTCGGGACTAGCGGGGGGTATGTACGAGCAGTACTTC
TRBD1	TRBV6-1	NA	TRBJ1-5	CASSEAGTGGAVQPQHF	TGTGCCAGCAGTGAAGCGGGGACAGGGGGCGCGGTTCAGCCCCAGCATTTT
TRBD1	TRBV6-5	few	TRBJ1-2	CASSRERTGHYGYTF	TGTGCCAGCAGTCGGGAGAGGACAGGGCACTATGGCTACACCTTC
NA	TRBV19	NA	TRBJ1-5	CASSIGGSNQPQHF	TGTGCTAGTAGTATTGGAGGGAGCAATCAGCCCCAGCATTTT
TRBD1	TRBV6-5	once	TRBJ2-7	CASTWTGYEQYF	TGTGCCAGTACCTGGACAGGCTACGAGCAGTACTTC
NA	TRBV6-5	once	TRBJ1-1	CASSMDSLNTEAFF	TGTGCCAGCAGTATGGACAGTTTGAACACTGAAGCTTTCTTT
TRBD1	TRBV28	NA	TRBJ1-6	CASSLGQGGSPLHF	TGTGCCAGCAGTTTAGGACAGGGGGGTTCACCCCTCCACTTT